Sequencing of this T cell receptor (beta chain) was carried out in a study of Tregs in tolerant kidney transplant recipients. Whole-study results and caveats: Tregs expanded with activated donor B cells seemed most donor-specific. Findings come from small patient numbers and require larger validation.

Unstimulated regulatory T cells (CD4+CD25+CD127-), CD4+CD25- non-regulatory cells, CD4 and CD8 cells were FACS-sorted from thawed PBMCs. A word on this clone: Its antigen is not known.

Repertoires were generated with immunoSEQ multiplex PCR, while TCRdb's copy carries only in-frame clones and drops some. The sample carries 85,000 to 95,000 clones, roughly 92% recorded once. Sequencing input: CD8+ T cells from blood. The receptor was derived from a human donor in good health.

The CDR3 here is CASSRAGFTEAFF. The CDR3 region has the DNA TGTGCCAGCAGCAGAGCAGGGTTCACTGAAGCTTTCTTT. This chain joins TRBV7-6 and TRBJ1-1, with D perhaps matching TRBD1 (5 bases). The CDR3 consists of 13 residues. V shed 5 bases and J shed 4 bases, with 11 bases lying between them. Germline V gives CDR1 SGHVS, CDR2 FNYEAQ.